The 29 T cell receptor beta chains in this list originate from one sample, sequenced in a study of blood T cell repertoires in COVID-19. Generated by immunoSEQ multiplex PCR, the TCRdb table keeps only in-frame clones and is missing some. The sample has around 180,000 clones; 70% to 90% are singletons. Sequencing used peripheral blood. The receptor source for this set is a human donor with active or convalescent COVID-19. The donor label of this sample is uncertain.

The chain couples TRBV9 to TRBJ2-3; TRBD2 is a possible D gene (5 bases). V was clipped by 3 bases and J by 1 base, with 9 bases between them. CDR3 length: 14 amino acids. Germline lookup yields CDR1 SGDLS and CDR2 YYNGEE. The CDR3 region is CASSESGRTDTQYF. The CDR3 DNA sequence: TGTGCCAGCAGCGAGAGCGGTCGCACAGATACGCAGTATTTT.

V and J are TRBV6-6 and TRBJ1-2; D is perhaps TRBD1 (6 bases). The CDR3 is 12 amino acids. Germline lookup yields CDR1 MNHNY and CDR2 SVGAGI (reference sequence). V shed 5 bases and J shed 7 bases, with 11 bases lying between them. The CDR3 region is CASSNREGGYTF. In DNA, the CDR3 is TGTGCCAGCAGTAACAGGGAGGGTGGCTACACCTTC.

The gene calls are TRBV4-2 and TRBJ2-1; 10 bases match TRBD2. V shed 2 bases and J 7 bases; nucleotides not matched to a gene: 8. This CDR3 is built from 16 residues. CDR1 is LGHNA, CDR2 YNFKEQ, per germline. As DNA, the CDR3 is TGTGCCAGCAGCCAAAAGCGGGGGGGCTATGGTAATGAGCAGTTCTTC. Translated, it gives CASSQKRGGYGNEQFF.

The chain carries TRBV10-3 and TRBJ1-1; D is uncertain. This CDR3 has 13 amino acids. The V and J ends lost 10 bases and 6 bases respectively, with 18 bases between them. From germline, CDR1 is ENHRY and CDR2 SYGVKD. In DNA, the CDR3 is TGTGCCACCCTGGGCCCGGTAGGCGCTGAAGCTTTCTTT. This gives the protein CATLGPVGAEAFF.

There are a few counts of this clone. The chain is built from TRBV7-8 and TRBJ1-4; the match to TRBD1 covers 9 bases. The CDR3 consists of 18 residues. V gave up 6 bases and J gave up 0 bases; unmatched junction bases: 11. Germline values: CDR1 SGHVS, CDR2 FQNEAQ. The CDR3 sequence: CASRPQGARVATNEKLFF. CDR3 sequence (DNA): TGTGCCAGCAGGCCACAGGGGGCGCGAGTTGCAACTAATGAAAAACTGTTTTTT.

This clone was counted a single time. The V gene is TRBV28, the J gene TRBJ2-7; tentatively, D is TRBD1 (5 bases). The germline CDR1 and CDR2 sequences are MDHEN and SYDVKM. CDR3 size: 13 residues. Deletions cut 3 bases from V and 3 bases from J, with 9 bases between. The CDR3 nucleotides are TGTGCCAGCAGTTTCGGTAGGGGCTACGAGCAGTACTTC. This gives the protein CASSFGRGYEQYF.

J is TRBJ2-7 and V is TRBV4-2; tentatively, D is TRBD1 (5 bases). Germline lookup yields CDR1 LGHNA and CDR2 YNFKEQ. V was cut by 0 bases and J by 0 bases, with 9 bases left in between. This CDR3 is built from 15 residues. The CDR3 here is CASSQDERGSYEQYF. DNA for the CDR3: TGTGCCAGCAGCCAAGATGAAAGGGGCTCCTACGAGCAGTACTTC.

The chain uses TRBV30 and TRBJ1-5, with D perhaps matching TRBD1 (5 bases). V dropped 0 bases and J dropped 4 bases, with 10 bases sitting between them. The germline V gene has CDR1 GTSNPN and CDR2 SVGIG (reference sequence). There are 14 residues in the CDR3. The CDR3 nucleotides are TGTGCCTGGAGTGTGACTGGGGGGAATCAGCCCCAGCATTTT. Protein: CAWSVTGGNQPQHF.

The rearrangement links TRBV28 to TRBJ2-3; D remains ambiguous. The length of the CDR3 is 11 residues. The V gene lost 3 bases and the J gene lost 6 bases, with 4 bases spanning the gap. Germline CDR1 is MDHEN and CDR2 is SYDVKM. The CDR3: CASSFEDTQYF. The CDR3 DNA is TGTGCCAGCAGTTTTGAGGATACGCAGTATTTT.

This chain uses TRBV9 with TRBJ2-2, with TRBD2 matching 7 bases. Germline V gene sequence: CDR1 SGDLS, CDR2 YYNGEE. This CDR3 contains 17 residues. V was clipped by 3 bases and J by 1 base; unmatched bases: 9. This chain's CDR3 is CASSEPAGGGNTGELFF. In DNA form, the CDR3 reads TGTGCCAGCAGCGAACCGGCAGGCGGGGGGAACACCGGGGAGCTGTTTTTT.

This sequence joins TRBV28 and TRBJ2-3; D unresolved. Per the germline V gene, CDR1 is MDHEN and CDR2 is SYDVKM. V was shortened by 3 bases and J by 2 bases, with 18 bases between the two germline ends. The length of the CDR3 is 17 residues. The CDR3 sequence: CASSLEQLMSHTDTQYF. CDR3 DNA: TGTGCCAGCAGTTTGGAGCAGTTGATGTCCCACACAGATACGCAGTATTTT.

The V gene is TRBV7-6, the J gene TRBJ2-7; 7 nucleotides match TRBD2. Losses at the gene ends were 4 bases for V and 3 bases for J; bases not matched to a gene: 9. The CDR3 has 15 residues. The germline V gene encodes CDR1 SGHVS and CDR2 FNYEAQ. This chain's CDR3 is CASSSELGGGYEQYF. In DNA, the CDR3 is TGTGCCAGCAGCTCCGAGCTGGGGGGGGGCTACGAGCAGTACTTC.

The rearrangement joins TRBV2 to TRBJ2-7; 8 bases fit TRBD1. The CDR3 extends over 15 amino acids. Germline CDR1 SNHLY, CDR2 FYNNEI. V lost 0 bases to trimming and J lost 2 bases; unmatched junction nucleotides: 3. In DNA, the CDR3 is TGTGCCAGCAGTGAAGCGGGGGGACAGGCCTACGAGCAGTACTTC. Its translation is CASSEAGGQAYEQYF.

V gene TRBV6-6 combines with J gene TRBJ2-7, with D possibly matching TRBD2 (6 bases). The V end was cut by 5 bases, the J end by 4 bases, with 24 bases between. The CDR3 is 17 residues long. Germline CDR1 is MNHNY and CDR2 is SVGAGI (reference sequence). The CDR3 loop is CASSPHPTRTFTYEQYF. The CDR3 coding sequence is TGTGCCAGCAGTCCACATCCGACTAGAACGTTTACGTACGAGCAGTACTTC.

This chain connects TRBV3-1 (or the pseudogene TRBV3-2) to TRBJ1-4, with a tentative D call TRBD1 (5 bases). Trimming pared 0 bases from V and 7 bases from J, leaving 9 bases between. Per germline, CDR1 LGHDT and CDR2 YNNKEL (reference sequence). The CDR3 is made up of 14 amino acids. CDR3 region: CASSQDGGAEKLFF. The DNA for the CDR3 is TGTGCCAGCAGCCAAGATGGAGGGGCTGAAAAACTGTTTTTT.

CDR3 region: CASGQLGEDTGELFF. The CDR3 DNA reads TGTGCTAGTGGCCAGTTGGGGGAGGACACCGGGGAGCTGTTTTTT. The genes are TRBV12-5 and TRBJ2-2, with D possibly TRBD2 on 6 matching bases. The CDR3 has 15 residues. Germline V gives CDR1 LGHNT, CDR2 FRNRAP. The germline V and J ends were trimmed by 6 bases and 3 bases, with 14 bases remaining between them.

This clone was seen a few times. J is TRBJ2-1 and V is TRBV11-2; 8 nucleotides agree with TRBD2. Unmatched junction bases numbered 21, after V lost 4 bases and J lost 10 bases. CDR1 is SGHAT, CDR2 FQNNGV, per germline. The CDR3 has 18 residues. The CDR3 nucleotides read TGTGCCAGCAGCTCCGAACCCTCGACGGGGGGACTAGTATGGGAGCAGTTCTTC. It specifies CASSSEPSTGGLVWEQFF.

This clone was seen once. J is TRBJ2-7 and V is TRBV18, with D uncertain. The CDR3 covers 14 residues. Germline V gene data show CDR1 as KGHSH and CDR2 as LQKENI. V gave up 1 base and J gave up 0 bases, with 7 bases separating them. The CDR3 sequence is CASSPRHSSYEQYF. The CDR3 DNA reads TGTGCCAGCTCACCACGACACAGCTCCTACGAGCAGTACTTC.

The chain joins TRBV24-1 to TRBJ1-1; no clear D. Trimming removed 8 bases from V and 6 bases from J, with 9 bases in between. From germline, CDR1 is KGHDR and CDR2 SFDVKD. The CDR3 sequence is 11 residues long. CDR3 sequence: CATTAGAEAFF. The CDR3 nucleotides read TGTGCCACCACAGCAGGCGCTGAAGCTTTCTTT.

The chain couples TRBV5-4 to TRBJ1-2; 7 nucleotides agree with TRBD1. Trimming at V came to 7 bases and at J to 8 bases, leaving 11 bases not matched to a gene. The CDR3 has 13 residues. Germline V gene sequence: CDR1 SGHNT, CDR2 YYREEE (reference sequence). This CDR3 reads CASGIDRVTGYTF. The CDR3 region has the DNA TGTGCCAGCGGGATTGACAGGGTCACGGGCTACACCTTC.

The rearrangement uses TRBV10-3 and TRBJ2-3, with unresolved D. The CDR3 runs to 13 residues. Germline V lookup: CDR1 ENHRY, CDR2 SYGVKD. Trimming shortened V by 6 bases and J by 6 bases, and 13 bases separated the two germline ends. The CDR3 nucleotides read TGTGCCATCAGAGACCTAGGAACCGATACGCAGTATTTT. Protein sequence: CAIRDLGTDTQYF.

J is TRBJ2-7 and V is TRBV7-9, with D tentatively TRBD2 (5 bases). Germline V gives CDR1 SEHNR, CDR2 FQNEAQ (reference sequence). The CDR3 runs 13 residues. V was shortened by 1 base and J by 6 bases, with 10 bases between the two germline ends. Here the CDR3 DNA reads TGTGCCAGCAGCTTAGAAGCAGGAGGCGAGCAGTACTTC. Its protein is CASSLEAGGEQYF.

The CDR3, as DNA: TGTGCCAGCAGCTCTCCGGGACTAGCGGACATCGACACCGGGGAGCTGTTTTTT. Translated, it gives CASSSPGLADIDTGELFF. The rearrangement links TRBV11-3 to TRBJ2-2; 11 nucleotides line up with TRBD2. There are 18 residues in the CDR3. Per the germline V gene, CDR1 is SGHNT and CDR2 is YENEEA. V shed 4 bases, J shed 3 bases, and the junction held 10 bases outside the gene matches.

A word on this clone: One junction end disagrees with the germline gene, perhaps due to a read error. This chain uses TRBV10-3 with TRBJ2-5; the match to TRBD2 covers 11 bases. The CDR3 totals 18 residues. From germline, CDR1 is ENHRY and CDR2 SYGVKD. CDR3 loop: CAIQSRLAGGQALETQYF. CDR3 DNA: TGTGCCATCCAATCGCGGCTAGCGGGGGGACAAGCCCTAGAGACTCAGTACTTC.

The CDR3 nucleotides are TGTGCCAGCAGTTTCCAGGGCGGCGGGGAGCTGTTTTTT. It encodes CASSFQGGGELFF. The chain couples TRBV12-3 or TRBV12-4 to TRBJ2-2; D may be TRBD1 (5 bases). CDR3 length: 13 residues. Between the trimmed V and J ends, which lost 3 bases and 7 bases, there was a span of 9 bases.

V and J are TRBV27 and TRBJ1-5; TRBD1 is a possible D gene (5 bases). Between the trimmed V and J ends, which lost 5 bases and 6 bases, there was a span of 14 bases. Germline V gene sequence: CDR1 MNHEY, CDR2 SMNVEV (reference sequence). The CDR3 loop spans 14 amino acids. The CDR3 here is CASSLRRVPQPQHF. The CDR3 DNA reads TGTGCCAGCAGTCTCCGCAGGGTGCCTCAGCCCCAGCATTTT.

This rearrangement joins TRBV7-9 to TRBJ1-1; D possibly corresponds to TRBD1 (6 bases). Per the germline V gene, CDR1 is SEHNR and CDR2 is FQNEAQ (reference sequence). Trimming left V 3 bases short and J 1 base short, with 9 bases between. The CDR3 is 14 amino acids. This CDR3 is CASSLTGENTEAFF. The CDR3 region has the DNA TGTGCCAGCAGCTTGACAGGCGAGAACACTGAAGCTTTCTTT.

This clone appeared a single time. J is TRBJ2-6 and V is TRBV4-2; TRBD1 matches 8 bases. The CDR3 is made up of 18 amino acids. Trimming took 5 bases from V and 3 from J; bases not matched to a gene: 12. The germline CDR1 and CDR2 sequences are LGHNA and YNFKEQ. The CDR3 DNA is TGTGCCAGCAGCGACCGACAGGGGTCCGTCGGTGGGGCCAACGTCCTGACTTTC. It codes for CASSDRQGSVGGANVLTF.

The genes are TRBV20-1 and TRBJ1-1; D might be TRBD1 (6 bases). V was cut by 6 bases and J by 3 bases, with 8 bases left in between. The CDR3 sequence is 11 residues long. Germline-derived CDR1 and CDR2 are DFQATT and SNEGSKA (reference sequence). The CDR3 sequence: CSANRDTEAFF. DNA of the CDR3: TGCAGTGCGAACAGGGACACTGAAGCTTTCTTT.